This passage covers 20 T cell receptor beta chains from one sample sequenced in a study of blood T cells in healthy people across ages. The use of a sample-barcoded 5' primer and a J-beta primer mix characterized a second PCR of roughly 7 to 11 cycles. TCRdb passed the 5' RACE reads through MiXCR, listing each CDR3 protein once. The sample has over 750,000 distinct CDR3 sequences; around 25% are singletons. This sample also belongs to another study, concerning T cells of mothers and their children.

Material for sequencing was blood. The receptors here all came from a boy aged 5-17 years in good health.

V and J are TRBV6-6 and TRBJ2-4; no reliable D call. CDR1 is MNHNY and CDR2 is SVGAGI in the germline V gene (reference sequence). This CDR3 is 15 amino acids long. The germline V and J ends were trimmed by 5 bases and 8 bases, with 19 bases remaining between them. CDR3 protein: CASSPGSAGRDIQYF. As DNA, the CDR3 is TGTGCCAGCAGTCCCGGGTCGGCAGGAAGAGACATTCAGTACTTC.

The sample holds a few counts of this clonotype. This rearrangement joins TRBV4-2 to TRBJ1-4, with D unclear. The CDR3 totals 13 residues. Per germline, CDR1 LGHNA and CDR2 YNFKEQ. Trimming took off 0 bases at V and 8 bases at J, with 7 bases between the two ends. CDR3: CASSQDLGEKLFF. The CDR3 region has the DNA TGTGCCAGCAGCCAAGATCTCGGGGAAAAACTGTTTTTT.

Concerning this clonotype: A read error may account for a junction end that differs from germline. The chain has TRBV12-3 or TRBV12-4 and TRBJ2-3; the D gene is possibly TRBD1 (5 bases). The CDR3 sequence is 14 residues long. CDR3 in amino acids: CASSFSARADTQYF. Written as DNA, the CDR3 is TGTGCCAGCAGTTTCAGCGCCAGGGCAGATACGCAATATTTT.

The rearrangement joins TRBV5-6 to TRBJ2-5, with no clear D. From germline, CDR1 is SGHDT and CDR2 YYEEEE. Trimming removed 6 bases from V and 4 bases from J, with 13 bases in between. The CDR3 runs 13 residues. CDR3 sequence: CASKERPGETQYF. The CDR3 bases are TGTGCCAGCAAGGAACGGCCAGGAGAGACCCAGTACTTC. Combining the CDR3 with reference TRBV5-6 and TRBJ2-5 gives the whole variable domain DAGVTQSPTHLIKTRGQQVTLRCSPKSGHDTVSWYQQALGQGPQFIFQYYEEEERQRGNFPDRFSGHQFPNYSSELNVNALLLGDSALYLCASKERPGETQYFGPGTRLLVL.

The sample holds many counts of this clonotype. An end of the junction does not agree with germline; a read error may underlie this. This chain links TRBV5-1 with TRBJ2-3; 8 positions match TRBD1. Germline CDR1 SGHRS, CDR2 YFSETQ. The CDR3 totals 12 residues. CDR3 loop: CASSYGQGPPGF. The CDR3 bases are TGCGCCAGCAGCTACGGACAGGGCCCACCGGGTTTT.

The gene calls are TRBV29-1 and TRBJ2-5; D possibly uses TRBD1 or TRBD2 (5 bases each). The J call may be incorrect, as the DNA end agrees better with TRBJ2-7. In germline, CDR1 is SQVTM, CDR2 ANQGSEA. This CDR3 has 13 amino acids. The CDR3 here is CSVVGTKDYEQYF. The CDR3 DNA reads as TGCAGCGTTGTGGGGACCAAAGACTACGAGCAGTACTTC.

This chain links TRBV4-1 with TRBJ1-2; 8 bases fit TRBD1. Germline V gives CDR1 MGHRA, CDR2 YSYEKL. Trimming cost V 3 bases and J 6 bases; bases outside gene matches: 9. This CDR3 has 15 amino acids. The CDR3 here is CASSQRQGFTDGYTF. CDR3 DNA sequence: TGCGCCAGCAGCCAGAGACAGGGGTTTACGGATGGCTACACCTTC.

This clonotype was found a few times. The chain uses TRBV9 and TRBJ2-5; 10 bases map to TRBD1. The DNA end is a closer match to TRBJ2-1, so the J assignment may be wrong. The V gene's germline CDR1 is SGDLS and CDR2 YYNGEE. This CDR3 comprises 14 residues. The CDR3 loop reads CASSQTGGISEQFF. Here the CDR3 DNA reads TGTGCCAGCAGCCAGACAGGGGGCATTAGTGAGCAGTTCTTC.

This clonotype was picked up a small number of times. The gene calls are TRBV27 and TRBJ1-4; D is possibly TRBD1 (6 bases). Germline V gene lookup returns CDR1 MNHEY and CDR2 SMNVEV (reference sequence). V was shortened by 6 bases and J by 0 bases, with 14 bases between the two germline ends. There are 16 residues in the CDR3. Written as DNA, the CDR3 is TGTGCCAGCAGGCGAACCGGGACACCAACTAATGAAAAACTGTTTTTT. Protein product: CASRRTGTPTNEKLFF.

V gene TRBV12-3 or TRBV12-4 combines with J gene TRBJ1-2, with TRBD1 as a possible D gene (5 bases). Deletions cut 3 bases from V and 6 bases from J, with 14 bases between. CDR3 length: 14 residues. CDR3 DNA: TGTGCCAGCAGTTTGGAGAGGGGTCCGCATGGCTACACCTTC. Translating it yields CASSLERGPHGYTF.

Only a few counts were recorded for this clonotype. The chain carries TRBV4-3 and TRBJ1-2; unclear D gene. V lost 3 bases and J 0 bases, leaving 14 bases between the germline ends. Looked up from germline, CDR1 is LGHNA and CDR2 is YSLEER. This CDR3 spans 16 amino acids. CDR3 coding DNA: TGCGCCAGCAGCCATGAAGAGGAACAAGCTAACTATGGCTACACCTTC. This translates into CASSHEEEQANYGYTF.

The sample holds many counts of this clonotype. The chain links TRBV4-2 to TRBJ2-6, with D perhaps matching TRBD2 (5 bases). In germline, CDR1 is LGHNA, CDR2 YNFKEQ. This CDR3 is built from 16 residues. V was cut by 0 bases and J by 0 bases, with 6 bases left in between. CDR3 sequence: CASSQDGLSGANVLTF. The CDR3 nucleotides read TGTGCCAGCAGCCAAGATGGACTCTCTGGGGCCAACGTCCTGACTTTC.

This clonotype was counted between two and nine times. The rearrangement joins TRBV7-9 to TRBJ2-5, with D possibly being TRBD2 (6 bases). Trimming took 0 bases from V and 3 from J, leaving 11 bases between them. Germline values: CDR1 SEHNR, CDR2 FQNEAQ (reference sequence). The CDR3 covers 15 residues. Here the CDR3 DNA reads TGTGCCAGCAGCTTAGCACTAGCCCGGGAAGAGACCCAGTACTTC. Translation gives CASSLALAREETQYF.

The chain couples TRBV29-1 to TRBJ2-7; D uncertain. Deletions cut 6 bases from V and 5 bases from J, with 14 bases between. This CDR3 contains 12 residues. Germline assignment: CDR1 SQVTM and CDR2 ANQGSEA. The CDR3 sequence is CSVLVKVHEQYF. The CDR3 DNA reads TGCAGCGTCTTGGTTAAGGTCCACGAGCAGTACTTC.

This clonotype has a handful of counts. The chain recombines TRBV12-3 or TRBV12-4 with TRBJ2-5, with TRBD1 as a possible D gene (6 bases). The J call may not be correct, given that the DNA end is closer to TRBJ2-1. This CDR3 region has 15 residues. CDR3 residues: CASSFGRGLYNEQFF. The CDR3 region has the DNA TGTGCCAGCAGTTTTGGCAGGGGCCTTTACAATGAGCAGTTCTTC.

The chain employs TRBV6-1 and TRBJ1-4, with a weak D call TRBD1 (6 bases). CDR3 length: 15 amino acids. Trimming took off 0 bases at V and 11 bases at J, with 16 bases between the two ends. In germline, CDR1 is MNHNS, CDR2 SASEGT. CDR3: CASSEASGALGKLFF. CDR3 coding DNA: TGTGCCAGCAGTGAAGCGTCAGGGGCACTTGGGAAACTGTTTTTT.

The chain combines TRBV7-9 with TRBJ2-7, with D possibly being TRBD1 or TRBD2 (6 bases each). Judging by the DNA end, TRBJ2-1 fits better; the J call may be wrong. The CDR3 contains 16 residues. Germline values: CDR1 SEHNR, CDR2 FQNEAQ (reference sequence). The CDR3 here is CASSLGVVGGRGEQFF. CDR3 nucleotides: TGTGCCAGCAGCTTAGGAGTAGTCGGGGGCCGGGGTGAGCAGTTCTTC.

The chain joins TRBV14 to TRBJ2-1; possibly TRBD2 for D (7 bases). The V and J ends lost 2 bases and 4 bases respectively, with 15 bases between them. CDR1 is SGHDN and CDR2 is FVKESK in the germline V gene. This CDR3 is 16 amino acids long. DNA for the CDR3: TGTGCCAGCAGCCAATCCGGGGGGCTAGAGTACAATGAGCAGTTCTTC. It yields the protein CASSQSGGLEYNEQFF.

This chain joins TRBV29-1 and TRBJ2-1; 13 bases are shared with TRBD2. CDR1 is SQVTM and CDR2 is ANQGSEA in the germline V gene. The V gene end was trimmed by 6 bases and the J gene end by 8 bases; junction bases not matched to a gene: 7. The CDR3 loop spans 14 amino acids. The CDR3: CSVETSGGFDEQFF. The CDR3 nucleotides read TGCAGCGTGGAGACTAGCGGGGGGTTCGATGAGCAGTTCTTC.

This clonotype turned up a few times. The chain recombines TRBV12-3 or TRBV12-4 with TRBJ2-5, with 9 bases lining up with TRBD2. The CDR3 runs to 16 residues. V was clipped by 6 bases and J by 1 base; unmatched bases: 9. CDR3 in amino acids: CASSHLAGGTQETQYF. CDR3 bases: TGTGCCAGCAGCCATCTGGCGGGGGGGACCCAAGAGACCCAGTACTTC.